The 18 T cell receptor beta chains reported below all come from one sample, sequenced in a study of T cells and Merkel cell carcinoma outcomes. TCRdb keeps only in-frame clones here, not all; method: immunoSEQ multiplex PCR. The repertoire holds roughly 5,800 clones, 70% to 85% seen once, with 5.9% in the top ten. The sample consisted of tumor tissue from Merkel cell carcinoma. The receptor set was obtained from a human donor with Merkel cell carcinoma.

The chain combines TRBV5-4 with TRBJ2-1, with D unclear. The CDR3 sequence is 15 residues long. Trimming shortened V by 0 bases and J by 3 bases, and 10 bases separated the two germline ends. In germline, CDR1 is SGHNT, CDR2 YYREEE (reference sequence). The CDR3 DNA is TGTGCCAGCAGCTTGGGGACCCCTGGCTACAATGAGCAGTTCTTC. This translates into CASSLGTPGYNEQFF.

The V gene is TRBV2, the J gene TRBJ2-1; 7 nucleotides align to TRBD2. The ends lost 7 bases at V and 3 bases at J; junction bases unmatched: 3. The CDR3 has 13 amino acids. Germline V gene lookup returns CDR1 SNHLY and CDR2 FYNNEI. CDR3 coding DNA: TGTGCCAGCAACCTAGCGGACTACAATGAGCAGTTCTTC. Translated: CASNLADYNEQFF.

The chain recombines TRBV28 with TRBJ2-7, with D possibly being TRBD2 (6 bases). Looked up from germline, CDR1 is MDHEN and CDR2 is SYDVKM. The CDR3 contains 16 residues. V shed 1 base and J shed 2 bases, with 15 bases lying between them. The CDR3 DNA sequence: TGTGCCAGCAGTTTATTGGGGCGGGCGGGGCCCTACGAGCAGTACTTC. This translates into CASSLLGRAGPYEQYF. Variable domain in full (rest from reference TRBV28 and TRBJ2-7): DVKVTQSSRYLVKRTGEKVFLECVQDMDHENMFWYRQDPGLGLRLIYFSYDVKMKEKGDIPEGYSVSREKKERFSLILESASTNQTSMYLCASSLLGRAGPYEQYFGPGTRLTVT.

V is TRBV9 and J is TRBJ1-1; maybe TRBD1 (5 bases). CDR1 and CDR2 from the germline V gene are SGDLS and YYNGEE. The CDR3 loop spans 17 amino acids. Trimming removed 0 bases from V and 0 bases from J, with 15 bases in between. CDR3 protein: CASSVVRGRNLNTEAFF. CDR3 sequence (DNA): TGTGCCAGCAGCGTAGTGAGGGGCAGGAATCTGAACACTGAAGCTTTCTTT.

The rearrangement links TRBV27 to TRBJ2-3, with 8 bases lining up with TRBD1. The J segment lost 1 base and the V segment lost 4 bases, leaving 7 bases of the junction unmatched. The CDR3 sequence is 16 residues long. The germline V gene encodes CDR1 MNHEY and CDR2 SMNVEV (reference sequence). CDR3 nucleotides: TGTGCCAGCAGTTCATGGCAGGGGGCCGGCACAGATACGCAGTATTTT. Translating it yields CASSSWQGAGTDTQYF.

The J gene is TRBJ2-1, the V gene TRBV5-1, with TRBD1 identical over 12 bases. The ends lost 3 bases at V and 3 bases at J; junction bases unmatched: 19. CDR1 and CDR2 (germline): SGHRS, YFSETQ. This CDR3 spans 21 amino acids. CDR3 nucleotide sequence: TGCGCCAGCAGCTGGGACAGGGGGCGGGCGATAATAAATGTATTCTACAATGAGCAGTTCTTC. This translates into CASSWDRGRAIINVFYNEQFF.

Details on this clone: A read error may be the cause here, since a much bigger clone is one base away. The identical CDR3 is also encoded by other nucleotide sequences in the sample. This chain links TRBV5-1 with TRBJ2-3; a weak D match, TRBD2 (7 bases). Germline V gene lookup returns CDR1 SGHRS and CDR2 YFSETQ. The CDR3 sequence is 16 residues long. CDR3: CASSKGEGLSTDTQYF. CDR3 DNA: TGTGCCAGCAGCAAGGGGGAGGGGCTCAGCACAGATACGCAGTATTTT. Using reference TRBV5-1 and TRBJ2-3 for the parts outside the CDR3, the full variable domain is KAGVTQTPRYLIKTRGQQVTLSCSPISGHRSVSWYQQTPGQGLQFLFEYFSETQRNKGNFPGRFSGRQFSNSRSEMNVSTLELGDSALYLCASSKGEGLSTDTQYFGPGTRLTVL.

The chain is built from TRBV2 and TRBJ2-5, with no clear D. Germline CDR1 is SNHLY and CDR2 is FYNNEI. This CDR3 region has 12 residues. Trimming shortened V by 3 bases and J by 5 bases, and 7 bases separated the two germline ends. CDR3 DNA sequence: TGTGCCAGCAGTGACTCGGGCGAGACCCAGTACTTC. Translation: CASSDSGETQYF. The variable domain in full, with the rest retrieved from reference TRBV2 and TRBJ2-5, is EPEVTQTPSHQVTQMGQEVILRCVPISNHLYFYWYRQILGQKVEFLVSFYNNEISEKSEIFDDQFSVERPDGSNFTLKIRSTKLEDSAMYFCASSDSGETQYFGPGTRLLVL.

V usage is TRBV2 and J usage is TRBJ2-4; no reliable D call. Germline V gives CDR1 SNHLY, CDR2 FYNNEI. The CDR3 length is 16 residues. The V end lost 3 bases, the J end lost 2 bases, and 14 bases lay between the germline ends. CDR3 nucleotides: TGTGCCAGCAGTGATATTAGTCGGCGGACCAAAAACATTCAGTACTTC. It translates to CASSDISRRTKNIQYF.

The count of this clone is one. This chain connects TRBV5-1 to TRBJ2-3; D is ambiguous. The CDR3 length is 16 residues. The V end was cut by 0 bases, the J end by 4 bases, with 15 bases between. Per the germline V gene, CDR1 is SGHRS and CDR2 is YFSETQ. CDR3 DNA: TGCGCCAGCAGCTTGGCCGGACGGTTTCTCGCAGATACGCAGTATTTT. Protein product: CASSLAGRFLADTQYF.

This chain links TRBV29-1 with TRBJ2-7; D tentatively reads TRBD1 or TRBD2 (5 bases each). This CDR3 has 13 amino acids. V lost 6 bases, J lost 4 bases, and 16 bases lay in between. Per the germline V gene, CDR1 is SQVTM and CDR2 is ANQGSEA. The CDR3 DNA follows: TGCAGCGTGCTCGTCGGGGCGAGTTACGAGCAGTACTTC. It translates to CSVLVGASYEQYF.

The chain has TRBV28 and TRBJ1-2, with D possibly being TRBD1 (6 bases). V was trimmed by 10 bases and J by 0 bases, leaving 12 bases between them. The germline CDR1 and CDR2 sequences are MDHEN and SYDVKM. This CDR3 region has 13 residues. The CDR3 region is CATEDRTNYGYTF. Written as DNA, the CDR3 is TGTGCCACCGAGGACAGAACTAACTATGGCTACACCTTC.

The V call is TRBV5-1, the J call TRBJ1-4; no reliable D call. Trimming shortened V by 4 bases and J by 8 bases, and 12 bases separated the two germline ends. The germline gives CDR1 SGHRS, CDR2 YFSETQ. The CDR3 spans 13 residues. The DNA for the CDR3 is TGCGCCAGCAGCCCCCAGAGGTTCGAAAAACTGTTTTTT. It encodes CASSPQRFEKLFF.

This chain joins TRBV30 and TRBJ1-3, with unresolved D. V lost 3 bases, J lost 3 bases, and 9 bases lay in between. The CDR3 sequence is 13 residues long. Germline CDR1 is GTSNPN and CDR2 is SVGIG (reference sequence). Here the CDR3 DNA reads TGTGCCTGGAGGAGTACCGGTGGAAACACCATATATTTT. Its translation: CAWRSTGGNTIYF.

CDR3 in amino acids: CASSFSGVGGNTIYF. The DNA of the CDR3 is TGTGCCAGCAGCTTCAGCGGAGTTGGTGGAAACACCATATATTTT. The chain is built from TRBV7-2 and TRBJ1-3, with unresolved D. CDR1 is SGHTA, CDR2 FQGNSA, per germline. This CDR3 region has 15 residues. V lost 3 bases, J lost 3 bases, and 12 bases lay in between.

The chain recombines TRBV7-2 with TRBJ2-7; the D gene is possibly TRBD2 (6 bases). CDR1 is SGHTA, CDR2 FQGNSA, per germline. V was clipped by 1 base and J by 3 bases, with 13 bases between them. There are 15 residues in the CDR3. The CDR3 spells CASSLGPGLYYEQYF. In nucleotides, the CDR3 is TGTGCCAGCAGCTTAGGCCCGGGACTCTACTACGAGCAGTACTTC.

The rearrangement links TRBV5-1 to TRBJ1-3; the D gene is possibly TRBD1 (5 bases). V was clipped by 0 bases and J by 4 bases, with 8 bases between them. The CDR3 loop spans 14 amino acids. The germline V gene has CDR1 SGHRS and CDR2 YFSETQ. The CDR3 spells CASSLEQAGNTIYF. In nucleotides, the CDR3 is TGCGCCAGCAGCTTGGAACAGGCAGGAAACACCATATATTTT.

CDR3 loop: CASSYSGVAEAFF. The CDR3 DNA reads TGTGCCAGCAGTTACTCTGGGGTGGCTGAAGCTTTCTTT. This chain joins TRBV6-5 and TRBJ1-1; D gene unclear. Trimming took 0 bases from V and 6 from J, leaving 8 bases between them. Germline lookup yields CDR1 MNHEY and CDR2 SVGAGI. CDR3 size: 13 residues.